This T cell receptor beta chain was retrieved from a study of T cell responses to AZD1222 COVID-19 vaccine. CDR3 size: 13 residues. The V gene end was trimmed by 7 bases and the J gene end by 6 bases; junction bases not matched to a gene: 7. Here immunoSEQ multiplex PCR was the method, and the copy in TCRdb shows in-frame clones only, minus some. This table holds about 35,000 clones, just over 85% found once. This sequence was found in an adult who received the AZD1222 COVID-19 vaccine. Material: peripheral blood, obtained 28 days after the second AZD1222 dose. The chain has TRBV12-3 or TRBV12-4 and TRBJ1-1; 8 bases fit TRBD1. The CDR3 DNA is TGTGCCAGCATCCAACAGGGGGTCTCTGAAGCTTTCTTT. The encoded protein is CASIQQGVSEAFF.